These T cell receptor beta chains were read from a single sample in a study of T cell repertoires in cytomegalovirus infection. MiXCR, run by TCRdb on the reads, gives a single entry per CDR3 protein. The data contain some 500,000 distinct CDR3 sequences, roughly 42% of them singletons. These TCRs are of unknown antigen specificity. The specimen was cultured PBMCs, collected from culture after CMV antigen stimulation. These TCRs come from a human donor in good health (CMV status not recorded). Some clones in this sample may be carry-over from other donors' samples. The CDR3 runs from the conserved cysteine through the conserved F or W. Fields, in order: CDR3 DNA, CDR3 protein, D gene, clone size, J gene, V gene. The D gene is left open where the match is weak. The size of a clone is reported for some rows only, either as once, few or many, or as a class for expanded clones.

CDR3 DNA: TGCAGCGTTGCCGTGGGAACAAGGGTCTCTCGAACGGAACTGTTTTTT
CDR3 protein: CSVAVGTRVSRTELFF
D gene: NA
clone size: NA
J gene: TRBJ1-4
V gene: TRBV29-1

CDR3 DNA: TGTGCCAGCAGCTCCCTAGAACGGACAGGCACAGATACGCAGTATTTT
CDR3 protein: CASSSLERTGTDTQYF
D gene: NA
clone size: few
J gene: TRBJ2-3
V gene: TRBV7-9

CDR3 DNA: TGTGCCAGCAGCTTATGGACGCGGGAAGGACCCTACGAGCAGTACTTC
CDR3 protein: CASSLWTREGPYEQYF
D gene: NA
clone size: many
J gene: TRBJ2-7
V gene: TRBV7-6

CDR3 DNA: TGCGCCAGCAGCCAAGATGGGCAGGGGAGGGAGGAGACCCAGTACTTC
CDR3 protein: CASSQDGQGREETQYF
D gene: NA
clone size: NA
J gene: TRBJ2-5
V gene: TRBV4-3

CDR3 DNA: TGTGCCAGCAGCTTAAATATGGGGGGGCTCCGAAGAGGCTACACCTTC
CDR3 protein: CASSLNMGGLRRGYTF
D gene: NA
clone size: NA
J gene: TRBJ1-2
V gene: TRBV7-9

CDR3 DNA: TGTGCCAGCGTCAGCGCCCGGGCGGAAGGCTACACCTTC
CDR3 protein: CASVSARAEGYTF
D gene: NA
clone size: NA
J gene: TRBJ1-2
V gene: TRBV2

CDR3 DNA: TGTGCCAGCAGCTTTTCCACTAGCGGGGGGGCTCCGTTCTTC
CDR3 protein: CASSFSTSGGAPFF
D gene: TRBD2
clone size: NA
J gene: TRBJ2-1
V gene: TRBV7-2

CDR3 DNA: TGCAGCGTCGTGGACCCGGGGAGAAACACCATATATTTT
CDR3 protein: CSVVDPGRNTIYF
D gene: NA
clone size: few
J gene: TRBJ1-3
V gene: TRBV29-1

CDR3 DNA: TGTGCCAGCAGCCTCCAAGCGGGAGGACTGTACGAGCAGTACTTC
CDR3 protein: CASSLQAGGLYEQYF
D gene: TRBD2
clone size: few
J gene: TRBJ2-7
V gene: TRBV7-6

CDR3 DNA: TGTGCCAGCAGTGATCTTGTGGGGAGGGACACTGAAGCTTTCTTT
CDR3 protein: CASSDLVGRDTEAFF
D gene: NA
clone size: NA
J gene: TRBJ1-1
V gene: TRBV6-1

CDR3 DNA: TGCAGCGTTTTTGGTGGGGACAGGGGGAACTATGGCTACACCTTC
CDR3 protein: CSVFGGDRGNYGYTF
D gene: TRBD1
clone size: NA
J gene: TRBJ1-2
V gene: TRBV29-1

CDR3 DNA: TGCAGCGGCGCCAGGGGGGGTGAGCAGTTCTTC
CDR3 protein: CSGARGGEQFF
D gene: NA
clone size: NA
J gene: TRBJ2-1
V gene: TRBV29-1

CDR3 DNA: TGTGCCAGCAGTAGAGTCCCGGATGAGCAGTTCTTC
CDR3 protein: CASSRVPDEQFF
D gene: NA
clone size: NA
J gene: TRBJ2-1
V gene: TRBV12-3/TRBV12-4

CDR3 DNA: TGTGCCAGCAGCTTAGGTACCTACAATGAGCAGTTCTTC
CDR3 protein: CASSLGTYNEQFF
D gene: NA
clone size: many
J gene: TRBJ2-1
V gene: TRBV7-2

CDR3 DNA: TGTGCCAGCAGCCCCAGCCGGGGGGGCCAAGAGACCCAGTACTTC
CDR3 protein: CASSPSRGGQETQYF
D gene: TRBD2
clone size: many
J gene: TRBJ2-5
V gene: TRBV7-2

CDR3 DNA: TGTGCCAGCAGTTTATCCGGCAGGGAAAGTGGCTACACCTTC
CDR3 protein: CASSLSGRESGYTF
D gene: NA
clone size: NA
J gene: TRBJ1-2
V gene: TRBV12-3/TRBV12-4

CDR3 DNA: TGTGCCAGCAGCTTGGTGGCAGGGTGGCGCGAGCAGTACTTC
CDR3 protein: CASSLVAGWREQYF
D gene: NA
clone size: NA
J gene: TRBJ2-7
V gene: TRBV5-6

CDR3 DNA: TGTGCCAGCAGCTTGGAATCTAGCGGGAGGAAGCAGTTCTTC
CDR3 protein: CASSLESSGRKQFF
D gene: TRBD2
clone size: NA
J gene: TRBJ2-1
V gene: TRBV5-6

CDR3 DNA: TGCAGCGTTGTGGCGGCGGACTACCTTGAAGCTTTCTTT
CDR3 protein: CSVVAADYLEAFF
D gene: NA
clone size: NA
J gene: TRBJ1-1
V gene: TRBV29-1

CDR3 DNA: TGTGCCAGCAGCTTTGGGACTAGCGGGAGTCAGTACTTC
CDR3 protein: CASSFGTSGSQYF
D gene: TRBD2
clone size: NA
J gene: TRBJ2-5
V gene: TRBV5-4

CDR3 DNA: TGTGCCAGCAGTATGACAGGGGGAGTGCAGTACTTC
CDR3 protein: CASSMTGGVQYF
D gene: TRBD1
clone size: NA
J gene: TRBJ2-7
V gene: TRBV6-5

CDR3 DNA: TGTGCCAGCAGCTTAGGAGGTGGCCACCGGGGGACCCAGTACTTC
CDR3 protein: CASSLGGGHRGTQYF
D gene: NA
clone size: few
J gene: TRBJ2-5
V gene: TRBV7-2

CDR3 DNA: TGCGCCAGCAGCCAAGATTTGGGGGTGTGGGGCTACACCTTC
CDR3 protein: CASSQDLGVWGYTF
D gene: NA
clone size: NA
J gene: TRBJ1-2
V gene: TRBV4-3

CDR3 DNA: TGCAGTGCTAGAAGTGGGGGAGAAGAGACCCAGTACTTC
CDR3 protein: CSARSGGEETQYF
D gene: NA
clone size: NA
J gene: TRBJ2-5
V gene: TRBV20-1

CDR3 DNA: TGTGCCAGCAGCTCCCTGAGGACCCGAGATCACGAGCAGTACTTC
CDR3 protein: CASSSLRTRDHEQYF
D gene: NA
clone size: NA
J gene: TRBJ2-7
V gene: TRBV5-6

CDR3 DNA: TGTGCCAGCAGCCAAGGCGCCAGCAGGGGGGAAGCTTTCTTT
CDR3 protein: CASSQGASRGEAFF
D gene: TRBD1
clone size: NA
J gene: TRBJ1-1
V gene: TRBV3-1

CDR3 DNA: TGTGCCAGCAAATGGGTAGGTCAGCCCCAGCATTTT
CDR3 protein: CASKWVGQPQHF
D gene: NA
clone size: NA
J gene: TRBJ1-5
V gene: TRBV6-1

CDR3 DNA: TGTGCCAGCAGCCTGGAGTTAACTGGCACAGATACGCAGTATTTT
CDR3 protein: CASSLELTGTDTQYF
D gene: NA
clone size: NA
J gene: TRBJ2-3
V gene: TRBV6-1

CDR3 DNA: TGTGCCAGTAGTACTACCAATGAGCAGTTCTTC
CDR3 protein: CASSTTNEQFF
D gene: NA
clone size: NA
J gene: TRBJ2-1
V gene: TRBV19

CDR3 DNA: TGTGCCAGCAGCTCTAGGGGCAGCTGGGGGGGGACCCACAATGAGCAGTTCTTC
CDR3 protein: CASSSRGSWGGTHNEQFF
D gene: TRBD2
clone size: few
J gene: TRBJ2-1
V gene: TRBV11-2

CDR3 DNA: TGTGCCAGCACTCCGAGACGCACTAGCGGGGGGGCAGATACGCAGTATTTT
CDR3 protein: CASTPRRTSGGADTQYF
D gene: TRBD2
clone size: NA
J gene: TRBJ2-3
V gene: TRBV7-2

CDR3 DNA: TGTGCCAGCAGTCGTTATGGGGAAGGGACCACTGAAGCTTTCTTT
CDR3 protein: CASSRYGEGTTEAFF
D gene: NA
clone size: many
J gene: TRBJ1-1
V gene: TRBV7-9

CDR3 DNA: TGTGCCAGCAGTGAATTCGATAACCCCGGGGATACGCAGTATTTT
CDR3 protein: CASSEFDNPGDTQYF
D gene: NA
clone size: NA
J gene: TRBJ2-3
V gene: TRBV25-1

CDR3 DNA: TGTGCCAGCAGCTCCAAGGACTCTAGAGAGACCCAGTACTTC
CDR3 protein: CASSSKDSRETQYF
D gene: NA
clone size: many
J gene: TRBJ2-5
V gene: TRBV7-8

CDR3 DNA: TGTGCCAGCAGTCTTAGACAGGGCGGTAATTCACCCCTCCACTTT
CDR3 protein: CASSLRQGGNSPLHF
D gene: TRBD1
clone size: NA
J gene: TRBJ1-6
V gene: TRBV12-3/TRBV12-4

CDR3 DNA: TGTGCCAGCAGCTCCGTCCGGGGGTTACTTGTCTTC
CDR3 protein: CASSSVRGLLVF
D gene: NA
clone size: few
J gene: TRBJ2-7
V gene: TRBV11-2

CDR3 DNA: TGTGCCAGCAGCCGGCCGGGACTAGCGACCAATGAGCAGTTCTTC
CDR3 protein: CASSRPGLATNEQFF
D gene: TRBD2
clone size: few
J gene: TRBJ2-1
V gene: TRBV7-2

CDR3 DNA: TGTGCCAGCAGCCTAGCGGGGAGATGGACCTACAATGAGCAGTTCTTC
CDR3 protein: CASSLAGRWTYNEQFF
D gene: TRBD2
clone size: few
J gene: TRBJ2-1
V gene: TRBV12-3/TRBV12-4

CDR3 DNA: TGTGCCAGTAGTATGTTCGCGGCAGGCCTCCAGCCCCAGCATTTT
CDR3 protein: CASSMFAAGLQPQHF
D gene: NA
clone size: few
J gene: TRBJ1-5
V gene: TRBV19

CDR3 DNA: TGTGCCAGCAGTTACGGGGGGACAGGGCCAGATACGCAGTATTTT
CDR3 protein: CASSYGGTGPDTQYF
D gene: TRBD1
clone size: NA
J gene: TRBJ2-3
V gene: TRBV6-5

CDR3 DNA: TGCAGCGTTGGACAGGGGACCCTAGCTGAGCAGTTCTTC
CDR3 protein: CSVGQGTLAEQFF
D gene: TRBD1
clone size: NA
J gene: TRBJ2-1
V gene: TRBV29-1

CDR3 DNA: TGTGCCAGCAGCTCCTTAGTTGCGGGTGGGCTGTTTTTT
CDR3 protein: CASSSLVAGGLFF
D gene: NA
clone size: NA
J gene: TRBJ2-2
V gene: TRBV11-2

CDR3 DNA: TGTGCCAGCAGTTCGGGACAGCGGGAAGCACCCCTCCACTTT
CDR3 protein: CASSSGQREAPLHF
D gene: TRBD1
clone size: NA
J gene: TRBJ1-6
V gene: TRBV27

CDR3 DNA: TGTGCCAGCAGCCAATGGAGGACCAATGAAAAACTGTTTTTT
CDR3 protein: CASSQWRTNEKLFF
D gene: NA
clone size: NA
J gene: TRBJ1-4
V gene: TRBV7-2

CDR3 DNA: TGTGCCAGCAGCTTACTCACAATCCGCTCTGGAAACACCATATATTTT
CDR3 protein: CASSLLTIRSGNTIYF
D gene: NA
clone size: few
J gene: TRBJ1-3
V gene: TRBV7-2

CDR3 DNA: TGTGCCAGCAGCCAGGGACAGGGCAAAAAGGGGTCACCCCTCCACTTT
CDR3 protein: CASSQGQGKKGSPLHF
D gene: TRBD1
clone size: few
J gene: TRBJ1-6
V gene: TRBV7-9

CDR3 DNA: TGTGCCAGCAGTTTAATGGGACAGCTCACAGATACGCAGTATTTT
CDR3 protein: CASSLMGQLTDTQYF
D gene: TRBD1
clone size: NA
J gene: TRBJ2-3
V gene: TRBV27

CDR3 DNA: TGTGCCAGCAGCTTGGGTGAGGGGGAGCTGTTTTTT
CDR3 protein: CASSLGEGELFF
D gene: NA
clone size: few
J gene: TRBJ2-2
V gene: TRBV7-2

CDR3 DNA: TGTGCCAGCAGAGGGGCTTGGGGCACTGAAGCTTTCTTT
CDR3 protein: CASRGAWGTEAFF
D gene: NA
clone size: NA
J gene: TRBJ1-1
V gene: TRBV6-1

CDR3 DNA: TGTGCCAGCAGCCCCCAGACCCCTAGCGGGGCCAGCTCCTACAATGAGCAGTTCTTC
CDR3 protein: CASSPQTPSGASSYNEQFF
D gene: TRBD2
clone size: few
J gene: TRBJ2-1
V gene: TRBV7-2

CDR3 DNA: TGTGCCAGCAGCTTAGGGACTCGGGAGCAGTTCTTC
CDR3 protein: CASSLGTREQFF
D gene: NA
clone size: NA
J gene: TRBJ2-1
V gene: TRBV7-4

CDR3 DNA: TGCAGTGCCGTAATGCGACAGGGGGCGCCGAATGAGCAGTTCTTC
CDR3 protein: CSAVMRQGAPNEQFF
D gene: TRBD1
clone size: NA
J gene: TRBJ2-1
V gene: TRBV20-1

CDR3 DNA: TGCAGTGCTAGAGATCCCCGGGCCACGTCCCCCGGGGAGCTGTTTTTT
CDR3 protein: CSARDPRATSPGELFF
D gene: NA
clone size: NA
J gene: TRBJ2-2
V gene: TRBV20-1

CDR3 DNA: TGTGCCAGCACCCCCGGGGATGAGACCCAGTACTTC
CDR3 protein: CASTPGDETQYF
D gene: NA
clone size: few
J gene: TRBJ2-5
V gene: TRBV12-3/TRBV12-4

CDR3 DNA: TGCGCCAGCAGCCAAAGGGGGATGCCACCCCTCCACTTT
CDR3 protein: CASSQRGMPPLHF
D gene: NA
clone size: NA
J gene: TRBJ1-6
V gene: TRBV4-1

CDR3 DNA: TGTGCCAGCAGCCTCGGACAGTACTACAATGAGCAGTTCTTC
CDR3 protein: CASSLGQYYNEQFF
D gene: NA
clone size: NA
J gene: TRBJ2-1
V gene: TRBV6-2/TRBV6-3